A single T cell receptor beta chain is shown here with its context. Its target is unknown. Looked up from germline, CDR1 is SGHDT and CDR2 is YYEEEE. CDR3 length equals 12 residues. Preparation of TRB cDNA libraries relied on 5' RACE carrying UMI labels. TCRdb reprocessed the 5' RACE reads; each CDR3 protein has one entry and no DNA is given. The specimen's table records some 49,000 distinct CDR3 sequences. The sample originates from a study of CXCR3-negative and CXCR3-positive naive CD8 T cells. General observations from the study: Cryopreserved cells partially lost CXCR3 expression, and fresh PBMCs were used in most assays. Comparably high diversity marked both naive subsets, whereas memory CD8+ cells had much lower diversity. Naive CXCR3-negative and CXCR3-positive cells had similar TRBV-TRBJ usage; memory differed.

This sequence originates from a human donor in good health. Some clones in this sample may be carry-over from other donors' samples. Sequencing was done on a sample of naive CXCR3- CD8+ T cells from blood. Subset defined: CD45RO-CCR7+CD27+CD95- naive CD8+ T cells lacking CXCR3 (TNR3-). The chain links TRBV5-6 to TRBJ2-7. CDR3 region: CASSGPSYEQYF.